This T cell receptor (beta chain) emerged from a study of regulatory T cells in long-lasting Graves disease. The time point: newly diagnosed GD, antithyroid drugs for less than 3 months. The authors made the TCR library using RNA they extracted from PBMCs. The V end lost 4 bases, the J end lost 0 bases, and 14 bases lay between the germline ends. From germline, CDR1 is SGHRS and CDR2 YFSETQ. The CDR3 extends over 16 amino acids. For TCR beta, libraries came from iRepertoire HTBI primers and Arm-PCR of CDR3 regions. TCRdb reanalysed the multiplex PCR reads using MiXCR and keeps one entry per CDR3 protein. Altogether about 440,000 distinct CDR3 sequences are present, more than 12% being singletons, with the ten largest covering 16%. The same data also contributed to another study, on T cells in Graves' hyperthyroidism and ophthalmopathy.

Sequenced here: peripheral blood mononuclear cells (PBMCs), sampled at new diagnosis, from a patient treated with antithyroid drugs. The rearrangement links TRBV5-1 to TRBJ2-1; D tentatively reads TRBD1 or TRBD2 (5 bases each). The receptor was derived from a woman aged 25 to 39 with Graves disease. The CDR3 coding sequence is TGCGCCAGCAGCCCCCCCCGTGGGACCTCCTACAATGAGCAGTTCTTC. This sequence encodes CASSPPRGTSYNEQFF.